Reported below is one T cell receptor beta chain. V was clipped by 4 bases and J by 0 bases, with 24 bases between them. Germline lookup yields CDR1 SGHNT and CDR2 YYREEE (reference sequence). There are 19 residues in the CDR3. Using immunoSEQ multiplex PCR, the repertoire was profiled, and TCRdb retains in-frame clones only, with some absent. The sample includes 90,000 or so clones, 94% seen only once; the top ten take more than 1.5%. This entry comes from a study of T cell changes during pregnancy in multiple sclerosis. The sample consisted of peripheral blood, taken after pregnancy. The rearrangement joins TRBV5-4 to TRBJ2-3; D is unclear. The clonotype was recovered from a female donor in good health, enrolled as a control in a pregnancy study. The CDR3 sequence: CASSELIPIQQTSTDTQYF. The CDR3 DNA reads TGTGCCAGCAGCGAGCTTATTCCAATTCAGCAGACTAGCACAGATACGCAGTATTTT. Using reference TRBV5-4 and TRBJ2-3 for the parts outside the CDR3, the full variable domain is ETGVTQSPTHLIKTRGQQVTLRCSSQSGHNTVSWYQQALGQGPQFIFQYYREEENGRGNFPPRFSGLQFPNYSSELNVNALELDDSALYLCASSELIPIQQTSTDTQYFGPGTRLTVL.